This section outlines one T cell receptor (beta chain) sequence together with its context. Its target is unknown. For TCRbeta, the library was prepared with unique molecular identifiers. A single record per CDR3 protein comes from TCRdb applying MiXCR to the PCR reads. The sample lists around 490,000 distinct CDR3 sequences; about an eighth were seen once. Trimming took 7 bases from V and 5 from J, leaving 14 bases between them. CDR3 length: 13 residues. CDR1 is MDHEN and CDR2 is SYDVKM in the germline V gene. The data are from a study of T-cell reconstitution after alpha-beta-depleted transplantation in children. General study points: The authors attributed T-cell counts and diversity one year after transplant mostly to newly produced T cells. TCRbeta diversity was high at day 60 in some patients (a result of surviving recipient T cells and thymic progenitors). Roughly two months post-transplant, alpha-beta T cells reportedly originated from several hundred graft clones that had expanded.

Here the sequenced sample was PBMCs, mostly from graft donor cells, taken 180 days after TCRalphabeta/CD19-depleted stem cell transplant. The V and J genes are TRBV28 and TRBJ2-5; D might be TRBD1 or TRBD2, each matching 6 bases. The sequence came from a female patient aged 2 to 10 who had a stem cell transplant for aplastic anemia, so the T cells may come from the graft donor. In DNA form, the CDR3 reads TGTGCCAGCACCCATGGAGGGGGGGAGACCCAGTACTTC. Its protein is CASTHGGGETQYF. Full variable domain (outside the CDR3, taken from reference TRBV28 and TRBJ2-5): DVKVTQSSRYLVKRTGEKVFLECVQDMDHENMFWYRQDPGLGLRLIYFSYDVKMKEKGDIPEGYSVSREKKERFSLILESASTNQTSMYLCASTHGGGETQYFGPGTRLLVL.